The clone carrying this T cell receptor beta chain has a single count. Antigen: not known. The data are from a study of OX40 agonist ivuxolimab in advanced cancers. Background on the study: Patients were treated with ivuxolimab, an agonistic anti-OX40 (CD134) antibody. Earlier treatment with anti-PD-1, anti-PD-L1 or anti-CTLA-4 was permitted, and over 35% had received some. Findings and limits, study-wide: No determination was made of the antigen specificity of the expanded peripheral T cells.

Excluded were patients having autoimmune disease history or systemic immunosuppression. Germline CDR1 and CDR2: MGHDK and SYGVNS. Trimming removed 6 bases at V and 0 bases at J, with 6 bases between. The CDR3 totals 12 residues. TCRdb's table, derived via immunoSEQ multiplex PCR, lists solely in-frame clones and lacks some. The sample lists approximately 74,000 clones, more than 75% occurring once. The rearrangement uses TRBV25-1 and TRBJ2-7; D gene uncertain. The material sequenced was CD4+ or CD8+ T cells sorted from blood, taken in a trial of the OX40 agonist ivuxolimab. The source is an adult with an advanced solid tumor such as melanoma, head and neck, liver or kidney cancer. CDR3 region: CASRTDSYEQYF. CDR3 DNA sequence: TGTGCCAGCAGAACAGACTCCTACGAGCAGTACTTC.